These 3 T cell receptor beta chains share one sample of origin, sequenced in a study of cytomegalovirus exposure and HLA in healthy donors. The PCR was carried out with 60 Vbeta primers and 13 Jbeta primers. Only in-frame clones appear in the TCRdb table, and some are missing; sequencing was by immunoSEQ multiplex PCR. The sample shows 55,000 to 65,000 clones, approximately 80% of them seen only once. Sequencing was carried out using PBMCs. The receptors were gathered from a human donor in good health.

This clone was counted a few times. The J gene is TRBJ2-7, the V gene TRBV29-1, with a possible D match to TRBD2 (5 bases). The germline V gene encodes CDR1 SQVTM and CDR2 ANQGSEA. V lost 5 bases and J 0 bases, leaving 11 bases between the germline ends. The CDR3 is 13 residues long. The CDR3 loop reads CSVSRGNSYEQYF. The DNA for the CDR3 is TGCAGCGTTTCCAGAGGGAACTCCTACGAGCAGTACTTC.

V gene TRBV5-1 combines with J gene TRBJ2-1, with D maybe TRBD1 (5 bases). The CDR3 has 13 residues. Trimming left V 3 bases short and J 4 bases short, with 8 bases between. Germline V gene sequence: CDR1 SGHRS, CDR2 YFSETQ. The CDR3, as DNA: TGCGCCAGCAGCTCGGACAAGTACAATGAGCAGTTCTTC. Amino acid sequence: CASSSDKYNEQFF.

A word on this clone: The junction departs from germline at one end; a sequencing error may be responsible. The gene calls are TRBV11-3 and TRBJ2-2; tentative D call: TRBD1 (5 bases). This CDR3 comprises 17 residues. CDR1 and CDR2 (germline): SGHNT, YENEEA. Here the CDR3 DNA reads TGTGCCGGCAGCTTAGATCTAGGGCAGGGCGGCACCGGGGAGCTGTTTTTT. Its translation: CAGSLDLGQGGTGELFF.